This TCR beta chain comes out of a study of T cells in Graves' hyperthyroidism and ophthalmopathy (dated by TCRdb to the late 2010s). Regarding the research as a whole: Peripheral blood was sampled at the time of initial diagnosis, prior to any treatment. Prospective prediction of ophthalmopathy was tested in an independent validation cohort of approximately 19 hyperthyroidism patients and 17 patients who later progressed to ophthalmopathy. For training and testing, the 80 to 100 patients in the discovery cohort were randomly divided in a 7:3 ratio. To identify TCR V-J signatures that set the groups apart, the researchers used a discovery cohort of 90 to 100 patients, made up of 43 with Graves' ophthalmopathy and some 55 with stable Graves' hyperthyroidism. According to the paper, TCR Vbeta CDR3 sequencing was carried out on 135 peripheral blood samples, which came from approximately 41 ophthalmopathy, around 74 hyperthyroidism and some 17 progressor patients. Once sampling was done, hyperthyroidism patients were given methimazole at a starting dose of 30 mg daily, whereas ophthalmopathy patients were given high-dose intravenous methylprednisolone. In addition, the study compared T-cell repertoires in thyroid tissue and in blood from six Graves' hyperthyroidism patients.

In the ophthalmopathy patients, disease was moderately to severely active, with a Clinical Activity Score of 3 or more, a NOSPECS grade of 4 or more, and a duration of less than 3 months. Any patient with an uncontrolled infection, another autoimmune disease, pregnancy or lactation was excluded. Diagnoses were established on the basis of clinical symptoms, serum thyroxine and TRAb, thyroid ultrasound, and orbital computed tomography. PBMCs were separated from under 12 ml of fresh peripheral blood using Ficoll-Paque density gradient centrifugation. Total RNA was extracted using Trizol reagent, and RNA quality was assessed on an Agilent 2100 Bioanalyzer. Broader findings and caveats from the paper: Blood samples also contained most of the expanded thyroid clonotypes (frequency above 0.001), which suggests that blood repertoires may reflect thyroid immune responses. A model built on a 13 V-J signature distinguished ophthalmopathy from stable hyperthyroidism, reaching around 87% sensitivity and about 81% specificity in cross-validation and 80%/75% in testing. In validation, the model predicted progression to ophthalmopathy a median of about 6 months before onset, with over 55% sensitivity and roughly 79% specificity. Sample size was not statistically predetermined, and blinding of investigators to group allocation was not performed.

The TCR beta CDR3 regions were amplified from RNA transcripts. The first round of RT-PCR for the TCR CDR3 was performed with the HTBI primer set and the Qiagen OneStep RT-PCR kit. Libraries were constructed in a second round of multiplex PCR, after which size selection and purification were carried out. Sequencing of the libraries was done on an Illumina HiSeq2000 using paired-end 100 bp reads. The authors' pipeline ran thus. SOAPnuke was used to process the raw data, with reads discarded if the reads contained adapters or uncalled bases, had a mean Phred below 15, or lacked an exact constant-primer or identifier match. High-quality paired reads were merged using COPE v1.2.5, and each unique nucleotide sequence was defined as a clonotype. MiTCR v1.1 was used to align clonotypes to the IMGT TRBV, TRBD and TRBJ reference segments. Analysis was restricted to V-J combinations with a frequency above 0.0001, which covered roughly 99% of repertoires. The TCS score was defined as the ratio of F50 (clonal expansion) to E x V (chaos), calculated using BLOSUM62-based TCRdist between CDR3 peptides within each V-J. Welch's t-statistics and random forest reduced 450 to 600 V-J features to some 14, which were used in a naive Bayes classifier (R e1071). The public reads were run again by TCRdb, first through fastp at Q25 and then through MiXCR, and only productive beta chains were kept. Entries are consolidated by CDR3 protein sequence, retaining the most common genes and DNA. What appears here as the V and J calls and clone size reflects TCRdb's work, not the paper's. The sample table contains around 400,000 distinct CDR3 sequences; only one count was recorded for nearly 15% of them. The top ten clones comprise roughly a fifth of the sample.

At least ten counts were recorded for this clonotype. There is no known antigen for this receptor. Base qualities are not recorded, but no much larger clone differs from it by a single base. From the cysteine through the phenylalanine, the CDR3 covers 15 amino acids. Only the CDR3 DNA is retained, 45 bases long and in frame from the first base. V trim: 0 bases; J trim: 4 bases; unmatched bases: 7. The germline V gene (reference sequence) supplies CDR1 DFQATT and CDR2 SNEGSKA. The source of this sequence is an older woman with Graves' ophthalmopathy. The source material was blood. The rearrangement combines TRBV20-1 with TRBJ2-3; 7 bases in the junction line up with TRBD2. Here is the DNA: TGCAGTGCTAGAGATGCTAGCGGCCTTTCAGATACGCAGTATTTT. Translated, this is CSARDASGLSDTQYF.